The sequence of this T cell receptor (beta chain) was determined in a study of OX40 agonist ivuxolimab in advanced cancers. The overall study: In three patients, partial responses were observed, one with hepatocellular carcinoma and two with cutaneous melanoma.

Method: immunoSEQ multiplex PCR; TCRdb's copy keeps in-frame clones and lacks some. Of around 30,000 clones listed, about 83% are singletons. V dropped 4 bases and J dropped 3 bases, with 4 bases sitting between them. CDR1 ENHRY and CDR2 SYGVKD come from the germline V gene. The length of the CDR3 is 11 residues. The chain has TRBV10-3 and TRBJ2-7, with unresolved D. This TCR derives from an adult with an advanced solid tumor such as melanoma, head and neck, liver or kidney cancer. The source material was CD4+ or CD8+ T cells sorted from blood, sampled in a trial of the OX40 agonist ivuxolimab. The CDR3 reads CAISAGYEQYF. The CDR3 coding sequence is TGTGCCATCAGTGCCGGCTACGAGCAGTACTTC.